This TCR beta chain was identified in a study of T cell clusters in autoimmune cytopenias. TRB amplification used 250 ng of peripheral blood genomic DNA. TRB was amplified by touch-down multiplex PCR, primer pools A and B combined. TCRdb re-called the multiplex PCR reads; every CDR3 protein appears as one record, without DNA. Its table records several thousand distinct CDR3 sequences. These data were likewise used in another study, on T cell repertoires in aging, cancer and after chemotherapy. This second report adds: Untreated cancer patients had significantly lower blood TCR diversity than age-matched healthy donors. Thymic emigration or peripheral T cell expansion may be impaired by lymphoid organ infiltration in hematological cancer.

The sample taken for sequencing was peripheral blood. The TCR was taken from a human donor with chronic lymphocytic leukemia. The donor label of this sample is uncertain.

This CDR3 reads CASSFGLAGGDNEQFF. This chain links TRBV7-2 with TRBJ2-1; the D gene TCRdb calls, TRBD2, cannot be checked with no DNA. CDR3 length: 16 residues. Germline assignment: CDR1 SGHTA and CDR2 FQGNSA.